The rows below give T cell receptor beta chains drawn from one sample of a study of a mutant IDH1 vaccine in newly diagnosed glioma. Antigens of these TCRs are unknown. The data were produced by immunoSEQ multiplex PCR, yet TCRdb's version contains in-frame clones alone and is incomplete. Found here are fewer than 65,000 clones, 80% to 85% of them singletons; the top ten hold roughly 3.5%. Sequencing was performed on PBMCs, taken from a glioma patient whose treatment included an IDH1 peptide vaccine. These receptors came from a man aged 30 to 45 with glioma. Each CDR3 is given with its conserved first and last residue. D genes are given only for firm matches. Only some rows state a clone size, as once, few, many or a class for expanded clones.

clone_size,d_call,j_call,v_call,cdr3_aa,cdr3_nt
-,-,TRBJ1-3,TRBV21-1,CASLPNRANKNTIYF,TGTGCCAGCCTTCCGAACAGGGCCAACAAAAACACCATATATTTT
-,-,TRBJ1-2,TRBV29-1,CSVGVTGRSYTF,TGCAGCGTGGGGGTGACCGGGCGAAGCTACACCTTC
-,TRBD2,TRBJ2-3,TRBV5-1,CASSSLGGGSSTDTQYF,TGCGCCAGCAGCTCCTTAGGCGGGGGGTCTAGCACAGATACGCAGTATTTT
-,-,TRBJ2-6,TRBV28,CASSLLVGPSGANVLTF,TGTGCCAGCAGTTTATTAGTAGGGCCCTCTGGGGCCAACGTCCTGACTTTC
-,-,TRBJ2-3,TRBV5-1,CASSPRGSSTDTQYF,TGCGCCAGCAGCCCGAGGGGGTCTAGCACAGATACGCAGTATTTT
-,-,TRBJ2-3,TRBV5-5,CASSQVFGRTDTQYF,TGTGCCAGCAGCCAAGTATTTGGCCGTACAGATACGCAGTATTTT
-,TRBD1,TRBJ2-7,TRBV5-6,CASSLGQGMYEQYF,TGTGCCAGCAGCTTGGGACAGGGTATGTACGAGCAGTACTTC
few,TRBD1,TRBJ1-1,TRBV2,CASSGETGVGTEAFF,TGTGCCAGCAGTGGCGAGACAGGGGTGGGCACTGAAGCTTTCTTT
-,-,TRBJ1-3,TRBV14,CASSLSGNTIYF,TGTGCCAGCAGCCTCTCTGGAAACACCATATATTTT
-,-,TRBJ1-3,TRBV29-1,CSVEDQWNVDTIYF,TGCAGCGTTGAAGATCAATGGAATGTGGACACCATATATTTT
-,-,TRBJ2-3,TRBV10-3,CAISEGGVRGQTDTQYF,TGTGCCATCAGTGAGGGGGGGGTGAGGGGACAGACAGATACGCAGTATTTT
-,-,TRBJ2-7,TRBV10-3,CAISTASSYEQYF,TGTGCCATCAGTACTGCAAGCTCCTACGAGCAGTACTTC
once,TRBD1,TRBJ1-4,TRBV5-1,CASSLRGGAPNEKLFF,TGCGCCAGCAGCTTGAGAGGGGGCGCGCCTAATGAAAAACTGTTTTTT
-,-,TRBJ1-2,TRBV6-5,CASSQQGYGYTF,TGTGCCAGCAGTCAACAGGGCTATGGCTACACCTTC
-,-,TRBJ1-4,TRBV5-1,CASSLVATNEKLFF,TGCGCCAGCAGCTTGGTTGCAACTAATGAAAAACTGTTTTTT
-,-,TRBJ2-7,TRBV2,CASIIYHGSYEQYF,TGTGCCAGCATAATCTACCACGGGAGCTACGAGCAGTACTTC
-,-,TRBJ2-3,TRBV28,CASRIQGVDTQYF,TGTGCCAGCAGAATACAGGGCGTTGATACGCAGTATTTT
few,-,TRBJ1-2,TRBV2,CAGNQGFVGYGYTF,TGTGCCGGCAACCAGGGGTTCGTTGGCTATGGCTACACCTTC
-,-,TRBJ1-1,TRBV10-3,CAISEGRTMNTEAFF,TGTGCCATCAGTGAAGGTCGGACCATGAACACTGAAGCTTTCTTT
-,TRBD1,TRBJ1-1,TRBV27,CASSLRFVGQGEANTEAFF,TGTGCCAGCAGTTTAAGGTTTGTGGGACAGGGGGAGGCGAACACTGAAGCTTTCTTT
-,-,TRBJ1-2,TRBV10-2,CASSEVRTPPALGYTF,TGCGCCAGCAGTGAAGTCCGGACGCCTCCAGCCCTGGGCTACACCTTC
-,TRBD2,TRBJ2-7,TRBV9,CASSVASGGAAFPGSYEQYF,TGTGCCAGCAGCGTAGCTAGCGGGGGGGCTGCTTTTCCTGGCTCCTACGAGCAGTACTTC
-,TRBD1,TRBJ2-5,TRBV7-9,CASSSTTGEMTQYF,TGTGCCAGCAGCTCTACGACAGGGGAGATGACCCAGTACTTC
-,TRBD1,TRBJ1-1,TRBV5-6,CASSRRGGVTEAFF,TGTGCCAGCAGCCGCAGGGGGGGAGTAACTGAAGCTTTCTTT
-,-,TRBJ2-1,TRBV5-4,CASSLASRGDAEGWQFF,TGTGCCAGCAGCTTAGCGTCGCGGGGAGACGCTGAGGGCTGGCAGTTCTTC
-,-,TRBJ1-6,TRBV6-1,CASREDGHPGSPLHF,TGTGCCAGCAGAGAAGACGGTCACCCAGGATCACCCCTCCACTTT
-,-,TRBJ1-1,TRBV6-5,CASSEDWRAEAFF,TGTGCCAGCAGTGAGGATTGGAGGGCTGAAGCTTTCTTT
few,-,TRBJ1-5,TRBV19,CASGPRVDQPQHF,TGTGCCAGTGGCCCGAGGGTGGATCAGCCCCAGCATTTT
-,-,TRBJ2-7,TRBV28,CASSFRLLLFHEQYF,TGTGCCAGCAGTTTCCGCCTCCTTCTCTTCCACGAGCAGTACTTC
-,-,TRBJ1-3,TRBV5-6,CASSLTGTSGNTIYF,TGTGCCAGCAGCTTGACAGGGACCTCTGGAAACACCATATATTTT
few,TRBD1,TRBJ1-2,TRBV7-9,CASSPLTGKGYGYTF,TGTGCCAGCAGCCCTTTGACAGGGAAAGGATATGGCTACACCTTC